These T cell receptor beta chains were read from a single sample in a study of T cells expressing NK-cell markers. TCRdb re-called the 5' RACE reads, yielding one record per CDR3 amino acid sequence without DNA. The sample has about 460,000 distinct CDR3 sequences. Source material: blood T cells: a sorted CD56 or NKG2C T cell subset, CD4+ or CD8+ T cells, or bulk PBMC T cells (not recorded which). The receptors stem from a woman in her 50s in good health. Both conserved end residues are part of each CDR3.

TRBV5-1	TRBJ1-1	CASSFTGVQMNTEAFF
TRBV6-2/TRBV6-3	TRBJ2-1	CASTTGYEQFF
TRBV9	TRBJ1-2	CASSGTDYGYTF
TRBV12-3/TRBV12-4	TRBJ2-3	CASSKRGRADTQYF
TRBV7-8	TRBJ2-7	CASSTRRLGYEQYF
TRBV15	TRBJ1-4	CATSRDGGLGEKLFF
TRBV12-3/TRBV12-4	TRBJ1-1	CASSLAAGTGDEAFF
TRBV15	TRBJ1-2	CATSRGEGSYGYTF
TRBV12-3/TRBV12-4	TRBJ2-1	CASSLAGDPSNEQFF
TRBV5-1	TRBJ2-2	CASSLGEVGRELFF
TRBV7-3	TRBJ2-1	CASSSYPGLAGVNEQFF
TRBV15	TRBJ2-2	CATRFGQPNTGELFF
TRBV12-3/TRBV12-4	TRBJ2-4	CASTSGGRRGKNIQYF
TRBV9	TRBJ1-6	CASSVGGLNNSPLHF
TRBV20-1	TRBJ2-2	CSALGGLTNTGELFF
TRBV28	TRBJ1-2	CASGQLARGQGGYTF
TRBV9	TRBJ2-3	CASSGSFGTETSTDTQYF
TRBV15	TRBJ2-6	CATSRPSGISGANVLTF
TRBV6-6	TRBJ2-1	CASSYRTSGLAGDYNEQFF
TRBV4-1	TRBJ2-1	CASSQWGTGEEQFF
TRBV12-3/TRBV12-4	TRBJ1-2	CASSFRPTYGYTF
TRBV7-2	TRBJ2-2	CASSVLAGGSGELFF
TRBV28	TRBJ2-5	CASSSLQETQYF
TRBV20-1	TRBJ2-7	CSARSALGEQYF
TRBV29-1	TRBJ1-3	CSVGVGNTIYF
TRBV6-2/TRBV6-3	TRBJ2-7	CASSYVLAGNYEQYF
TRBV29-1	TRBJ2-3	CSPRDRGTDTQYF
TRBV29-1	TRBJ1-5	CSVVTGGPDQPQHF
TRBV5-8	TRBJ2-5	CASSLFLRAYQETQYF
TRBV12-3/TRBV12-4	TRBJ1-2	CASSSQFGTGRYGYTF
TRBV6-2/TRBV6-3	TRBJ2-7	CASSPGLLKYEQYF
TRBV7-7	TRBJ2-1	CASSPGVNSYNEQFF
TRBV5-1	TRBJ1-5	CASSATPGQASGQPQHF
TRBV12-3/TRBV12-4	TRBJ2-3	CASSLGHLTQYF
TRBV20-1	TRBJ2-2	CSAPTAGATGELFF
TRBV4-1	TRBJ2-2	CASSPGLAYTGELFF
TRBV6-5	TRBJ1-2	CASREGQAPRRYGYTF
TRBV6-5	TRBJ2-6	CASSYSGQVVSGANVLTF
TRBV20-1	TRBJ1-1	CSARLWKGLIEAFF
TRBV20-1	TRBJ1-1	CSAVDRRNTEAFF
TRBV11-3	TRBJ2-7	CASAGTSGSYEQYF
TRBV12-3/TRBV12-4	TRBJ2-3	CASSLDRVGTDTQYF
TRBV20-1	TRBJ1-5	CSARDSRQSGGNQPQHF
TRBV29-1	TRBJ2-5	CSVTDGTETQYF